The 3 T cell receptor beta chains listed next were all sequenced from one sample in a study of blood T cell repertoires in COVID-19. The method was immunoSEQ multiplex PCR; TCRdb's version includes in-frame clones alone and lacks a portion of them. The data show roughly 200,000 clones, with 85% seen just once and roughly 20% held by the top ten. The sequencing sample was made of PBMCs or T cells enriched from blood (not recorded which). These receptors all stem from a man aged 35 to 55 who had recovered from COVID-19.

This chain uses TRBV11-2 with TRBJ2-3, with D perhaps TRBD2 (6 bases). This CDR3 is 15 amino acids long. Trimming shortened V by 5 bases and J by 3 bases, and 15 bases separated the two germline ends. Germline loops: CDR1 SGHAT, CDR2 FQNNGV. The CDR3 sequence is CASSPRSEGTDTQYF. CDR3 coding DNA: TGTGCCAGCAGCCCTCGTTCGGAGGGGACAGATACGCAGTATTTT.

The genes are TRBV6-5 and TRBJ2-2; perhaps TRBD1 as D (5 bases). The CDR3 has 15 residues. CDR1 and CDR2 (germline): MNHEY, SVGAGI. Trimming cost V 7 bases and J 0 bases, with 12 bases left between them. This CDR3 reads CASIRGLSNTGELFF. The CDR3 bases are TGTGCCAGCATAAGGGGCTTATCGAACACCGGGGAGCTGTTTTTT.

The chain joins TRBV4-1 to TRBJ2-5, with 9 nucleotides matching TRBD2. The V segment lost 0 bases and the J segment 1 base; nucleotides outside the gene matches: 3. The CDR3 is 16 amino acids. Germline V CDR1 and CDR2: MGHRA, YSYEKL. In DNA form, the CDR3 reads TGCGCCAGCAGCCAAGATGCTAGCGGGACCCAAGAGACCCAGTACTTC. Translated: CASSQDASGTQETQYF.